Below, 32 T cell receptor beta chains from the same sample are listed, as sequenced in a study of blood T cell repertoires in COVID-19 (dated by TCRdb to the early 2020s). Receptors were amplified or captured by the immunoSEQ multiplex PCR assay. The clones in this table, taken by TCRdb from immuneACCESS, are in-frame only. Not every clone is retained; where verified, under half of the shortfall comes from an unresolved V gene, and the cause of the rest is unknown. The sample table shows 13,000 or so clones, and approximately 78% are seen once. Roughly 32% of the sample is taken by the ten largest. Sequenced material: peripheral blood. Source of these receptors: a human donor in a cohort sampled during active COVID-19.

The chain couples TRBV24-1 to TRBJ1-1; maybe TRBD1 (6 bases). The germline CDR1 and CDR2 sequences are KGHDR and SFDVKD. The CDR3 has 12 residues. Trimming shortened V by 9 bases and J by 7 bases, and 14 bases separated the two germline ends. As DNA, the CDR3 is TGTGCCACCCACGGGGGGCTGGGTGAAGCTTTCTTT. It is translated as CATHGGLGEAFF.

This clone was observed a few times. Other DNA sequences in this sample translate to the same CDR3. The chain employs TRBV19 and TRBJ1-5, with TRBD1 matching 8 bases. The CDR3 is 15 residues long. Trimming cost V 2 bases and J 6 bases; bases outside gene matches: 6. Germline-derived CDR1 and CDR2 are LNHDA and SQIVND (reference sequence). CDR3 sequence: CASSITRGLSQPQHF. CDR3 nucleotides: TGTGCCAGTAGTATAACCAGGGGGCTGAGTCAGCCCCAGCATTTT.

This clone was recorded only once. The chain recombines TRBV12-3 or TRBV12-4 with TRBJ2-1, with D perhaps TRBD2 (7 bases). This CDR3 is built from 13 residues. Deletions cut 11 bases from V and 8 bases from J, with 19 bases between. CDR3 DNA: TGTGCCGTAAGGCTGGGGGGGGCCGATGAGCAGTTCTTC. Translation gives CAVRLGGADEQFF.

This sequence joins TRBV18 and TRBJ1-6, with D tentatively TRBD1 (5 bases). V shed 8 bases and J shed 8 bases, with 16 bases lying between them. The CDR3 length is 14 residues. Looked up from germline, CDR1 is KGHSH and CDR2 is LQKENI. CDR3 region: CASTDSESYSPLHF. The CDR3 DNA sequence: TGTGCCAGCACCGACAGCGAATCCTATTCACCCCTCCACTTT.

The V gene is TRBV7-2, the J gene TRBJ1-6; the D gene is possibly TRBD1 (5 bases). CDR3 length: 14 residues. Germline CDR1 reads SGHTA; CDR2 reads FQGNSA. V lost 3 bases, J lost 8 bases, and 11 bases lay in between. The CDR3 loop reads CASSFQGWDSPLHF. CDR3 bases: TGTGCCAGCAGCTTCCAGGGTTGGGATTCACCCCTCCACTTT.

The rearrangement links TRBV6-2 or TRBV6-3 to TRBJ1-1; D remains ambiguous. Germline V gene sequence: CDR1 MNHEY, CDR2 SVGEGT. CDR3 length: 14 residues. The V gene lost 3 bases and the J gene lost 4 bases, with 12 bases spanning the gap. The CDR3 loop reads CASSYHGRLTEAFF. The CDR3 DNA follows: TGTGCCAGCAGTTATCACGGCAGACTCACTGAAGCTTTCTTT.

This chain connects TRBV7-9 to TRBJ1-1, with D maybe TRBD1 (6 bases). Germline V gives CDR1 SEHNR, CDR2 FQNEAQ (reference sequence). The CDR3 is 13 amino acids. The V gene lost 5 bases and the J gene lost 2 bases, with 9 bases spanning the gap. The CDR3 coding sequence is TGTGCCAGCAGCCGGACAGACAACACTGAAGCTTTCTTT. The encoded protein is CASSRTDNTEAFF.

This clone appeared a single time. The V and J genes are TRBV5-6 and TRBJ2-2; a weak D match, TRBD2 (5 bases). This CDR3 has 15 amino acids. CDR1 and CDR2 (germline): SGHDT, YYEEEE. Trimming removed 4 bases from V and 5 bases from J, with 15 bases in between. CDR3 nucleotides: TGTGCCAGCAGCCAGACGGGCAGGAGGACCGGGGAGCTGTTTTTT. Translating it yields CASSQTGRRTGELFF.

CDR3 nucleotides: TGTGCCAGTAACCCCAGGGGAGAGGGCAATCAGCCCCAGCATTTT. Translating it yields CASNPRGEGNQPQHF. The V and J genes are TRBV19 and TRBJ1-5; D is perhaps TRBD1 (6 bases). The CDR3 is 15 amino acids. Germline V gene sequence: CDR1 LNHDA, CDR2 SQIVND (reference sequence). V lost 7 bases to trimming and J lost 2 bases, with 15 bases between them.

V and J are TRBV20-1 and TRBJ1-1; D may be TRBD1 (5 bases). The CDR3 covers 11 residues. The germline V gene encodes CDR1 DFQATT and CDR2 SNEGSKA (reference sequence). This chain's CDR3 is CAGRGDTEAFF. Here the CDR3 DNA reads TGCGCCGGGCGGGGGGACACTGAAGCTTTCTTT.

The gene calls are TRBV19 and TRBJ2-7; 7 bases fit TRBD2. Germline V lookup: CDR1 LNHDA, CDR2 SQIVND (reference sequence). This CDR3 has 13 amino acids. CDR3 sequence: CASSDGLDFEQYF. The CDR3 DNA reads as TGTGCGAGCTCCGATGGACTAGATTTCGAGCAGTACTTC.

The CDR3 reads CASSQQGASAEAFF. The CDR3 nucleotides are TGTGCCAGCAGCCAACAGGGGGCGTCGGCTGAAGCTTTCTTT. The chain joins TRBV11-3 to TRBJ1-1; TRBD1 agrees at 9 bases. The CDR3 totals 14 residues. After removal of 5 bases from V and 6 bases from J, the junction contained 7 bases not matched to a gene. In germline, CDR1 is SGHNT, CDR2 YENEEA.

This sequence joins TRBV2 and TRBJ2-7, with TRBD2 identical over 8 bases. The germline V gene encodes CDR1 SNHLY and CDR2 FYNNEI. The V and J ends lost 3 bases and 9 bases, in that order; junction bases with no gene match: 10. The CDR3 has 14 residues. In DNA, the CDR3 is TGTGCCAGCAGTGACCTAGCGGGTCTCCTCGGGCAGTACTTC. It yields the protein CASSDLAGLLGQYF.

This clone was detected once. The rearrangement links TRBV11-3 to TRBJ1-1; D perhaps matches TRBD1 (6 bases). V was trimmed by 5 bases and J by 3 bases, leaving 7 bases between them. The V gene's germline CDR1 is SGHNT and CDR2 YENEEA. CDR3 size: 12 residues. The CDR3 bases are TGTGCCAGCAGCCGGACAGACACTGAAGCTTTCTTT. Translating it yields CASSRTDTEAFF.

The chain links TRBV29-1 to TRBJ1-1, with 11 bases identical to TRBD1. The CDR3 has 14 residues. Germline values: CDR1 SQVTM, CDR2 ANQGSEA. The V and J ends lost 6 bases and 6 bases, in that order; junction bases with no gene match: 9. The CDR3 sequence: CSVPLPGQGAEAFF. DNA of the CDR3: TGCAGCGTACCCCTCCCGGGACAGGGGGCTGAAGCTTTCTTT.

The chain combines TRBV19 with TRBJ2-2; 7 bases agree with TRBD1. Trimming at V came to 8 bases and at J to 2 bases, leaving 8 bases not matched to a gene. There are 15 residues in the CDR3. Germline CDR1 LNHDA, CDR2 SQIVND (reference sequence). This chain's CDR3 is CASRLGTVNTGELFF. For the CDR3, the DNA is TGTGCCAGTCGATTGGGGACAGTCAACACCGGGGAGCTGTTTTTT.

Worth noting for this clone: One end of the junction does not line up with germline, which may come from a read error. V is TRBV7-9 and J is TRBJ2-2; the match to TRBD1 covers 9 bases. CDR3 length equals 17 residues. CDR1 is SEHNR and CDR2 is FQNEAQ in the germline V gene (reference sequence). The DNA of the CDR3 is TGTGCCAACAGCTTAGAGCGGACAGGGGTGGGCACCGGGGAGCTGTTTTTT. Protein: CANSLERTGVGTGELFF. Looking up the rest from reference TRBV7-9 and TRBJ2-2 gives the full variable domain: DTGVSQNPRHKITKRGQNVTFRCDPISEHNRLYWYRQTLGQGPEFLTYFQNEAQLEKSRLLSDRFSAERPKGSFSTLEIQRTEQGDSAMYLCANSLERTGVGTGELFFGEGSRLTVL.

The CDR3 nucleotides are TGTGCCAGCAGCGCCGGGGGAAGGGGGCCAGTAGAGACCCAGTACTTC. Translated: CASSAGGRGPVETQYF. J is TRBJ2-5 and V is TRBV11-2; possibly TRBD1 for D (7 bases). Trimming stripped 5 bases from V and 4 bases from J, with 20 bases between. The CDR3 length is 16 residues. Germline CDR1 reads SGHAT; CDR2 reads FQNNGV.

The chain is built from TRBV12-5 and TRBJ2-7, with 7 bases matching TRBD1. V shed 6 bases and J 2 bases; nucleotides not matched to a gene: 4. Germline V gives CDR1 LGHNT, CDR2 FRNRAP. The CDR3 totals 13 residues. CDR3 in amino acids: CASGRDRTYEQYF. In DNA, the CDR3 is TGTGCTAGTGGACGGGACAGAACCTACGAGCAGTACTTC.

This chain links TRBV4-1 with TRBJ2-3; TRBD1 matches at 7 bases. CDR3 length: 15 residues. V shed 2 bases, J shed 1 base, and the junction held 3 bases outside the gene matches. CDR1 and CDR2 from the germline V gene are MGHRA and YSYEKL. The CDR3 nucleotides read TGCGCCAGCAGCCAAAGGGGGCCAGGCACAGATACGCAGTATTTT. Encoded protein: CASSQRGPGTDTQYF.

CDR3 bases: TGTGCCAGCAGCTTGGGTGTCAGAGAGACCCAGTACTTC. Amino acids: CASSLGVRETQYF. The rearrangement joins TRBV5-6 to TRBJ2-5; D gene ambiguous. The germline gives CDR1 SGHDT, CDR2 YYEEEE. The CDR3 totals 13 residues. The V end lost 0 bases, the J end lost 4 bases, and 7 bases lay between the germline ends.

The V gene is TRBV6-5, the J gene TRBJ1-6; the match to TRBD1 covers 7 bases. After removal of 3 bases from V and 8 bases from J, the junction contained 7 bases not matched to a gene. The CDR3 is 15 amino acids. The germline V gene has CDR1 MNHEY and CDR2 SVGAGI. CDR3 amino acids: CASSYNDRVDSPLHF. In DNA form, the CDR3 reads TGTGCCAGCAGTTATAACGACAGGGTGGATTCACCCCTCCACTTT.

The CDR3 nucleotides read TGTGCCAGCAGCCAGGACAGGGTCTACGAGCAGTACTTC. Its protein product is CASSQDRVYEQYF. This chain uses TRBV3-1 (or the pseudogene TRBV3-2) with TRBJ2-7, with 8 bases matching TRBD1. Germline loops: CDR1 LGHDT, CDR2 YNNKEL (reference sequence). The length of the CDR3 is 13 residues. V dropped 3 bases and J dropped 3; count of bases not matched to a gene: 1.

This clone came up a few times. This chain links TRBV3-1 (or the pseudogene TRBV3-2) with TRBJ1-1; 9 bases match TRBD1. Germline CDR1 and CDR2: LGHDT and YNNKEL (reference sequence). CDR3 length: 15 residues. J lost 3 bases, V lost 4 bases, and 6 bases had no gene match. For the CDR3, the DNA is TGTGCCAGCAGCCGAACCGGGACAGGGTACACTGAAGCTTTCTTT. Translated, it gives CASSRTGTGYTEAFF.

The rearrangement links TRBV9 to TRBJ1-5, with TRBD1 as a possible D gene (5 bases). V was trimmed by 4 bases and J by 5 bases, leaving 13 bases between them. Germline loops: CDR1 SGDLS, CDR2 YYNGEE. This CDR3 is built from 14 residues. In DNA, the CDR3 is TGTGCCAGCAGCCCATCCGGGGGGGATCAGCCCCAGCATTTT. This translates into CASSPSGGDQPQHF. The entire variable domain, with the rest obtained from reference TRBV9 and TRBJ1-5, is as follows: DSGVTQTPKHLITATGQRVTLRCSPRSGDLSVYWYQQSLDQGLQFLIQYYNGEERAKGNILERFSAQQFPDLHSELNLSSLELGDSALYFCASSPSGGDQPQHFGDGTRLSIL.

The CDR3 DNA follows: TGCGCCAGCAGCTTGGCGGCAGGGGGCAATAGCGAGCAGTACTTC. Its translation: CASSLAAGGNSEQYF. This sequence joins TRBV5-1 and TRBJ2-7; 8 bases line up with TRBD1. CDR1 and CDR2 (germline): SGHRS, YFSETQ. This CDR3 is built from 15 residues. Unmatched junction bases numbered 8, after V lost 0 bases and J lost 6 bases.

The chain has TRBV3-1 (or the pseudogene TRBV3-2) and TRBJ1-1, with 7 nucleotides matching TRBD1. The V gene end was trimmed by 3 bases and the J gene end by 4 bases; junction bases not matched to a gene: 5. This CDR3 has 14 amino acids. CDR1 and CDR2 (germline): LGHDT, YNNKEL (reference sequence). CDR3 DNA sequence: TGTGCCAGCAGCCAGGCAGGGGGGACCACTGAAGCTTTCTTT. This codes for CASSQAGGTTEAFF.

The chain carries TRBV20-1 and TRBJ1-2, with no clear D. Trimming took off 6 bases at V and 5 bases at J, with 4 bases between the two ends. The CDR3 extends over 9 amino acids. Germline CDR1 DFQATT, CDR2 SNEGSKA (reference sequence). Here the CDR3 reads CSALYGYTF. DNA for the CDR3: TGCAGTGCCTTATATGGCTACACCTTC.

This sequence joins TRBV7-2 and TRBJ2-1, with 9 bases that match TRBD2. Germline V CDR1 and CDR2: SGHTA, FQGNSA. The CDR3 consists of 15 residues. V trimming: 6 bases; J trimming: 4 bases; junction bases outside the gene matches: 7. The CDR3, as DNA: TGTGCCAGCAGTGCGACTAGCGGAGCTTACAATGAGCAGTTCTTC. Its translation is CASSATSGAYNEQFF.

V is TRBV5-1 and J is TRBJ1-1; a weak D match, TRBD1 (6 bases). The CDR3 loop spans 14 amino acids. Trimming cost V 4 bases and J 5 bases, with 15 bases left between them. Germline lookup yields CDR1 SGHRS and CDR2 YFSETQ. The CDR3 here is CASSIQGGGTEAFF. The CDR3 DNA follows: TGCGCCAGCAGCATACAGGGAGGGGGGACTGAAGCTTTCTTT.

V is TRBV7-8 and J is TRBJ1-2, with unresolved D. The V gene's germline CDR1 is SGHVS and CDR2 FQNEAQ. This CDR3 region has 13 residues. Trimming took 5 bases from V and 5 from J, leaving 12 bases between them. CDR3 loop: CASSPSGLYGYTF. Here the CDR3 DNA reads TGTGCCAGCAGCCCGAGTGGACTTTATGGCTACACCTTC.

This chain joins TRBV30 and TRBJ1-5; 7 bases are shared with TRBD1. Per the germline V gene, CDR1 is GTSNPN and CDR2 is SVGIG (reference sequence). The CDR3 consists of 14 residues. The junction had 6 bases not matched to a gene; V was cut back by 3 bases and J by 4 bases. The CDR3 sequence: CAWSYRGGNQPQHF. CDR3 nucleotides: TGTGCCTGGAGCTACAGGGGTGGGAATCAGCCCCAGCATTTT.